Reported below is one TCR beta chain. Its specificity is not known. Only in-frame clones appear in the TCRdb table, and some are missing; sequencing was by immunoSEQ multiplex PCR. The sample records tens of thousands of clones, around 90% being singletons. The data belong to a study of siplizumab effects on memory and regulatory T cells. General study findings and limits: The study found that siplizumab significantly reduced alloreactive sequences traceable to unstimulated CD4+ memory cells. Poor capture below about 10^-5 frequency left most alloreactive clones unmapped to unstimulated subsets.

Looked up from germline, CDR1 is MNHEY and CDR2 is SVGAGI. V was shortened by 5 bases and J by 12 bases, with 14 bases between the two germline ends. This CDR3 spans 12 amino acids. The chain couples TRBV6-5 to TRBJ2-1, with a weak D call TRBD2 (5 bases). Sequenced: Tregs sorted from blood. The sequence was collected from a human donor in good health. The CDR3 protein is CASSPTYGGQFF. CDR3 nucleotide sequence: TGTGCCAGCAGTCCCACCTATGGAGGGCAGTTCTTC.